A selection of T cell receptor beta chains follows, all from one sample in a study of T cell responses to AZD1222 COVID-19 vaccine. Some clones are missing from TCRdb's copy, which holds only in-frame ones; the method was immunoSEQ multiplex PCR. The sample has around 160,000 clones, around nine tenths seen once. The specimen was peripheral blood, collected on day 0 of AZD1222 vaccination. The receptors originated from an adult in good health. Each CDR3 is given with its conserved first and last residue. The D gene is left open where the match is weak. Clone size is stated in some rows and not others, as once, few, many or a class when expanded.

J,D,size,V,CDR3,DNA
TRBJ2-7,TRBD1,NA,TRBV18,CASSQNRDRGHEQYF,TGTGCCAGCTCACAAAACCGGGACAGGGGCCACGAGCAGTACTTC
TRBJ1-4,NA,NA,TRBV7-9,CASSFGVTNEKLFF,TGTGCCAGCAGCTTTGGGGTAACTAATGAAAAACTGTTTTTT
TRBJ2-7,NA,NA,TRBV5-1,CASSPGGVLSYEQYF,TGCGCCAGCAGCCCTGGCGGGGTCCTGTCCTACGAGCAGTACTTC
TRBJ2-7,TRBD1,NA,TRBV27,CASSLATGGYEQYF,TGTGCCAGCAGTTTAGCGACAGGGGGATACGAGCAGTACTTC
TRBJ2-7,NA,NA,TRBV20-1,CSARVRWSQYF,TGCAGTGCTAGGGTCAGGTGGTCGCAGTACTTC
TRBJ1-1,NA,NA,TRBV4-3,CASSQESGPRNTEAFF,TGCGCCAGCAGCCAAGAGTCAGGGCCGAGGAACACTGAAGCTTTCTTT
TRBJ2-7,NA,few,TRBV14,CASSQGIRSSYEQYF,TGTGCCAGCAGCCAAGGAATCCGGAGCTCCTACGAGCAGTACTTC
TRBJ1-1,NA,once,TRBV7-2,CASSLGGGSTEAFF,TGTGCCAGCAGCTTAGGTGGGGGTTCCACTGAAGCTTTCTTT
TRBJ1-2,NA,NA,TRBV27,CASSLKGGELYGYTF,TGTGCCAGCAGTTTAAAAGGAGGAGAACTCTATGGCTACACCTTC
TRBJ1-1,NA,once,TRBV6-2/TRBV6-3,CASSYQRKGWDTEAFF,TGTGCCAGCAGTTACCAACGGAAGGGGTGGGACACTGAAGCTTTCTTT
TRBJ1-4,NA,NA,TRBV2,CASTITVVGGKLFF,TGTGCCAGCACGATTACAGTGGTGGGAGGAAAACTGTTTTTT
TRBJ2-4,TRBD1,NA,TRBV5-5,CASSFPGQGDIQYF,TGTGCCAGCAGCTTTCCGGGACAGGGAGACATTCAGTACTTC
TRBJ2-1,NA,NA,TRBV7-2,CASSLAIFSYNEQFF,TGTGCCAGCAGCTTGGCAATCTTCTCCTACAATGAGCAGTTCTTC
TRBJ2-3,TRBD2,NA,TRBV10-3,CANLAGGTDTQYF,TGTGCCAACCTAGCGGGAGGCACAGATACGCAGTATTTT
TRBJ2-5,TRBD1,NA,TRBV29-1,CSVDDRDSQYQETQYF,TGCAGCGTTGATGATCGGGACAGTCAGTACCAAGAGACCCAGTACTTC
TRBJ1-5,NA,NA,TRBV7-9,CASSFGYNQPQHF,TGTGCCAGCAGCTTTGGTTACAATCAGCCCCAGCATTTT
TRBJ2-4,NA,NA,TRBV20-1,CSASPGGDRRNIQYF,TGCAGTGCTAGTCCCGGCGGGGATAGGAGAAACATTCAGTACTTC
TRBJ2-1,NA,NA,TRBV5-1,CASSYVLVAPYNEQFF,TGCGCCAGCAGTTACGTCTTAGTAGCCCCATACAATGAGCAGTTCTTC
TRBJ1-1,NA,once,TRBV15,CATSRDWVGGTEAFF,TGTGCCACCAGCAGAGATTGGGTCGGGGGCACTGAAGCTTTCTTT
TRBJ2-7,NA,NA,TRBV11-2,CASSLKGEQYF,TGTGCCAGCAGCTTAAAGGGCGAGCAGTACTTC
TRBJ2-7,TRBD2,NA,TRBV6-6,CASSYKGLAPYEQYF,TGTGCCAGCAGTTACAAAGGACTAGCGCCCTACGAGCAGTACTTC
TRBJ1-3,NA,few,TRBV5-4,CASSSTNSGNTIYF,TGTGCCAGCAGTTCCACAAACTCTGGAAACACCATATATTTT
TRBJ1-2,TRBD1,NA,TRBV19,CASSRQGNSYTF,TGTGCCAGTAGTAGACAGGGGAATAGCTACACCTTC
TRBJ2-1,NA,NA,TRBV9,CASSLNRGSHNEQFF,TGTGCCAGCAGCCTCAATAGAGGCTCCCACAATGAGCAGTTCTTC
TRBJ1-2,NA,NA,TRBV19,CASSPLGGTMDYGYTF,TGTGCCAGTAGCCCTCTTGGAGGGACTATGGACTATGGCTACACCTTC
TRBJ2-7,NA,NA,TRBV6-6,CASSYGGGSYEQYF,TGTGCCAGCAGTTACGGGGGAGGATCCTACGAGCAGTACTTC
TRBJ2-7,NA,NA,TRBV25-1,CASSGPYDQYF,TGTGCCAGCAGTGGACCCTACGACCAGTACTTC
TRBJ2-7,NA,medium-sized,TRBV21-1,CASPKGGPLPAYEQYF,TGTGCCAGCCCTAAGGGGGGACCTTTACCCGCCTACGAGCAGTACTTC
TRBJ2-1,TRBD2,NA,TRBV6-5,CASSPTSGTYNEQFF,TGTGCCAGCAGCCCGACTAGCGGTACCTACAATGAGCAGTTCTTC